This T cell receptor (beta chain) appears in the sequencing data of a study of long-term antiretroviral therapy in people with HIV. Held in samples before DNA extraction were roughly 0.9-11 million cryopreserved PBMC. Sequencing used immunoSEQ v3.0 at survey level. A target of 40,000-50,000 T-cell genomes per sample was set for sequencing. The assay was immunoSEQ multiplex PCR, and TCRdb's table has in-frame clones only and misses some. The sample holds 30,000 to 40,000 clones, 83% seen once. Specimen: unsorted PBMCs, collected 0.4 years before starting antiretroviral therapy. This receptor was taken from a man younger than 30 with HIV.

In DNA form, the CDR3 reads TGTGCCAGCCAGGACAGGGTAATAAGCACAGATACGCAGTATTTT. This sequence encodes CASQDRVISTDTQYF. The J gene is TRBJ2-3, the V gene TRBV6-1; 8 bases agree with TRBD1. The CDR3 runs 15 residues. The germline V gene encodes CDR1 MNHNS and CDR2 SASEGT. Trimming at V came to 8 bases and at J to 0 bases, leaving 7 bases not matched to a gene.